This is a list of T cell receptor beta chains from one sample in a study of identical twins' blood T cells. TCRdb re-called the 5' RACE reads through MiXCR, storing one row per CDR3 protein. The table shows roughly 380,000 distinct CDR3 sequences, with approximately 30% occurring only once. The sequencing sample was made of PBMCs. The source of these receptors is a woman aged 18 to 55 in good health. Each CDR3 is given without its conserved first and last residue. Fields, in order: J gene, V gene, CDR3 protein.

TRBJ1-4,TRBV20-1,SARTTATNEKLF
TRBJ1-4,TRBV27,ASSSPGVGKMSMF
TRBJ1-5,TRBV20-1,SVFPDNNQPQH
TRBJ1-4,TRBV7-2,ASSSWMGEKLF
TRBJ1-1,TRBV6-1,ASSEGGGLWVG
TRBJ1-6,TRBV6-5,ASSYSGQGNSPLH
TRBJ1-2,TRBV19,ASSMNTNYGYT
TRBJ1-1,TRBV20-1,SASLGGPGHTEAF
TRBJ1-1,TRBV4-1,ASSQGFRDAF
TRBJ1-4,TRBV6-5,ASSTGPLGEKLF
TRBJ2-1,TRBV29-1,SVVPLGDRGYNEQF
TRBJ1-3,TRBV28,ASSLITGSGNTIY
TRBJ2-1,TRBV29-1,SVESYGVSNEQF
TRBJ2-7,TRBV28,ASSFENRLYEQY
TRBJ1-1,TRBV29-1,SATQGPTEAF
TRBJ2-3,TRBV20-1,SARDPELADTQY
TRBJ2-5,TRBV13,ASSLGTTQETQY
TRBJ1-1,TRBV27,AGSFNLHTEAF
TRBJ1-5,TRBV4-2,ASSRDDGQPQH
TRBJ2-2,TRBV5-1,ASSPYERDTGELF
TRBJ2-1,TRBV7-2,AGSSLAGGSNEQF
TRBJ2-1,TRBV29-1,SVPSVGDEQF
TRBJ2-5,TRBV20-1,SARGTNEIETQY
TRBJ2-7,TRBV2,ASSPGHYSYEQY
TRBJ2-1,TRBV5-6,ASSSPLDEQF
TRBJ1-2,TRBV20-1,SASRALDYGYT
TRBJ2-7,TRBV28,ASSWRTSAYEQY
TRBJ1-3,TRBV2,ASSLQYLRNTIY
TRBJ1-5,TRBV25-1,ASSEGSPYQPQH
TRBJ1-4,TRBV27,ASSPGRGLVEKLF
TRBJ2-7,TRBV20-1,SARDPAIYEQY
TRBJ2-2,TRBV6-2/TRBV6-3,ASAFIFANTGELF
TRBJ2-3,TRBV20-1,SARASAGTSGRTSTDTQY
TRBJ1-5,TRBV19,ASSFGQGQPQH
TRBJ1-1,TRBV5-1,ASRSDRRTEAF
TRBJ1-2,TRBV6-5,ASSSQGKGMGYT
TRBJ2-3,TRBV29-1,SVEDIGPYTDTQC
TRBJ1-3,TRBV7-9,ASSHKGAGNTIY
TRBJ2-5,TRBV20-1,SARSSGGNQETQY
TRBJ2-6,TRBV9,ASSADRDDSSGANVLT
TRBJ2-1,TRBV12-3/TRBV12-4,ASSSANPDNEQF
TRBJ1-5,TRBV20-1,SASEDRGENQPQH
TRBJ2-4,TRBV3-1,ASSQAHTKNIQY
TRBJ1-1,TRBV29-1,SVDWMASAF
TRBJ1-1,TRBV7-9,ASSLASGEAF
TRBJ1-2,TRBV27,ASRPTGSYGYT
TRBJ1-5,TRBV4-1,ASSQEAGDNQPQH
TRBJ1-1,TRBV19,ASSIVSGGGTEAF
TRBJ1-5,TRBV5-8,ASSWGQNSNQPQH
TRBJ1-3,TRBV12-3/TRBV12-4,ASSPLDQGYSGNTIY
TRBJ1-3,TRBV15,ATSREGLRGGNTIY
TRBJ1-2,TRBV6-2/TRBV6-3,ASRTPGRIYGYT